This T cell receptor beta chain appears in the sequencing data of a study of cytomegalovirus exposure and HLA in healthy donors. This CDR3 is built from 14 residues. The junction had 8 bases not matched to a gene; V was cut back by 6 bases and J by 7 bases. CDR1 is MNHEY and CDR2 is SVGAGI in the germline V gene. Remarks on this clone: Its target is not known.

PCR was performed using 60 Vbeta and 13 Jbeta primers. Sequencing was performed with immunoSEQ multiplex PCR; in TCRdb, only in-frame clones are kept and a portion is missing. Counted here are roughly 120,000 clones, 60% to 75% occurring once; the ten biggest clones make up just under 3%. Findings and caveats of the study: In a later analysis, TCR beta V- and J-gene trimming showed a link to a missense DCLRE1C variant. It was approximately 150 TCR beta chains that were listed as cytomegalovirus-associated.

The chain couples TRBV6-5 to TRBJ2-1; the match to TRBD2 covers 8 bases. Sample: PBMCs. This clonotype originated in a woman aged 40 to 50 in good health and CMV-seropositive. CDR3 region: CASRTSGGRNEQFF. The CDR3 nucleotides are TGTGCCAGCAGAACTAGCGGAGGGAGAAATGAGCAGTTCTTC.